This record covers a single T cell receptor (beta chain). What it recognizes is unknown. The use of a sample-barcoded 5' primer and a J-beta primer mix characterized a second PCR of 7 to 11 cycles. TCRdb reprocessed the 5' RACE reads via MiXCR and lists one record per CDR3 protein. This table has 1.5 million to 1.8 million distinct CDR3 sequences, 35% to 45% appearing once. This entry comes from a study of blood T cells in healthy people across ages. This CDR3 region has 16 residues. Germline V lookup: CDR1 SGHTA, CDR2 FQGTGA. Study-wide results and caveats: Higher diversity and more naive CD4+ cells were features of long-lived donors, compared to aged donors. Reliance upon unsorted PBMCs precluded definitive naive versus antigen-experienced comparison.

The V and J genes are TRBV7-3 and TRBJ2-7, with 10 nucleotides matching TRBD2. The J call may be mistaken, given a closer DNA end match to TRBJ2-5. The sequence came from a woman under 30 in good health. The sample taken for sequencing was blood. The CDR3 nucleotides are TGTGCCAGCAGCTTACATGGGCTAGCGGGAGAGGAGACCCAGTACTTC. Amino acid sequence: CASSLHGLAGEETQYF.